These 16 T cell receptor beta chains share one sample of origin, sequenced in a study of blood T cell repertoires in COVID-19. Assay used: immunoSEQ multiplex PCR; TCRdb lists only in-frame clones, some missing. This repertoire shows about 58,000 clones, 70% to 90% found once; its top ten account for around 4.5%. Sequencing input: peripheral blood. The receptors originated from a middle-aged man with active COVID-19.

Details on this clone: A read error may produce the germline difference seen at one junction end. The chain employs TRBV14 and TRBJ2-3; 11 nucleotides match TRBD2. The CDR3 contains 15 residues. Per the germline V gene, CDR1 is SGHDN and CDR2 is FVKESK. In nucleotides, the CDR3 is TGTGCCAGCAGCCCCACTAGCGGGAGTACAGTTACGCAGTATTTT. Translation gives CASSPTSGSTVTQYF.

The CDR3: CASSQKGTSIMNTEAFF. DNA for the CDR3: TGCGCCAGCAGCCAAAAAGGGACTAGCATTATGAACACTGAAGCTTTCTTT. J is TRBJ1-1 and V is TRBV4-1; a weak D match, TRBD1 (5 bases). The CDR3 is made up of 17 amino acids. Between the trimmed V and J ends, which lost 2 bases and 0 bases, there was a span of 16 bases. Germline-derived CDR1 and CDR2 are MGHRA and YSYEKL.

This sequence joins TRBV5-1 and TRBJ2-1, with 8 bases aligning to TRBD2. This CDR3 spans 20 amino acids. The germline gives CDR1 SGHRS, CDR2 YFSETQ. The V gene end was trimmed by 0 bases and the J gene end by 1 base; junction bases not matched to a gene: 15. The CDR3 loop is CASSLVGSLQREKSYNEQFF. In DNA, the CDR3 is TGCGCCAGCAGCTTGGTTGGCTCTCTCCAGCGGGAGAAATCCTACAATGAGCAGTTCTTC.

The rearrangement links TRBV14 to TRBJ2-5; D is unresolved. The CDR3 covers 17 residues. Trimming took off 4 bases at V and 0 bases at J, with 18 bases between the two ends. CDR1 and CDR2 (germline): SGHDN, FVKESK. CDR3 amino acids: CASSPYAGRPYQETQYF. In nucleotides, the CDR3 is TGTGCCAGCAGCCCCTACGCCGGTCGTCCATACCAAGAGACCCAGTACTTC. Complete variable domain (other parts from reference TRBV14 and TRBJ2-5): EAGVTQFPSHSVIEKGQTVTLRCDPISGHDNLYWYRRVMGKEIKFLLHFVKESKQDESGMPNNRFLAERTGGTYSTLKVQPAELEDSGVYFCASSPYAGRPYQETQYFGPGTRLLVL.

DNA of the CDR3: TGTGCCAGCAGTACGACAGGAGGTCCTTTGCGGGGCTACACCTTC. It yields the protein CASSTTGGPLRGYTF. The chain carries TRBV28 and TRBJ1-2; possible D gene TRBD1, 6 bases. Trimming cost V 5 bases and J 8 bases, with 21 bases left between them. Germline V gene sequence: CDR1 MDHEN, CDR2 SYDVKM. CDR3 length: 15 amino acids.

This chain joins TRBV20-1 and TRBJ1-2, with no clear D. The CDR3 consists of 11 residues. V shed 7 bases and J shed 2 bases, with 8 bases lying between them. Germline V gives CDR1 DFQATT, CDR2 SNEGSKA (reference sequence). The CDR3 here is CSVEINYGYTF. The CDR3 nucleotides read TGCAGTGTGGAGATAAACTATGGCTACACCTTC.

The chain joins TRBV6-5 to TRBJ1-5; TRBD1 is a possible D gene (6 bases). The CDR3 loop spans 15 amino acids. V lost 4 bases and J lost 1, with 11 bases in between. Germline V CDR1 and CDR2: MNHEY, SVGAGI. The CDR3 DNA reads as TGTGCCAGCAGTTCCAAGGGGGGGAGCAATCAGCCCCAGCATTTT. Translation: CASSSKGGSNQPQHF.

The chain's CDR3 is CASSFWTGGDEQYF. CDR3 coding DNA: TGTGCCAGCAGTTTCTGGACAGGGGGCGACGAGCAGTACTTC. The chain couples TRBV28 to TRBJ2-7; 11 bases are shared with TRBD1. The CDR3 is 14 residues long. Germline V CDR1 and CDR2: MDHEN, SYDVKM. The trim removed 3 bases at V and 5 bases at J, leaving 3 bases unmatched.

CDR3 loop: CASSESTSGYNEQFF. In nucleotides, the CDR3 is TGCGCCAGCAGTGAGTCGACTAGCGGTTACAATGAGCAGTTCTTC. The chain joins TRBV10-1 to TRBJ2-1, with 9 positions matching TRBD2. Germline-derived CDR1 and CDR2 are WNHNN and SYGVQD (reference sequence). The CDR3 is 15 amino acids. Trimming removed 0 bases from V and 4 bases from J; junction bases left unmatched: 1.

CDR3 in amino acids: CASSPQGAGGANVLTF. The CDR3 coding sequence is TGTGCCAGCAGCCCGCAGGGGGCGGGAGGGGCCAACGTCCTGACTTTC. The chain carries TRBV5-6 and TRBJ2-6, with TRBD1 matching 8 bases. The CDR3 has 16 amino acids. J gave up 4 bases and V 4 bases, and 7 bases lay outside the gene matches. Germline V gene data show CDR1 as SGHDT and CDR2 as YYEEEE.

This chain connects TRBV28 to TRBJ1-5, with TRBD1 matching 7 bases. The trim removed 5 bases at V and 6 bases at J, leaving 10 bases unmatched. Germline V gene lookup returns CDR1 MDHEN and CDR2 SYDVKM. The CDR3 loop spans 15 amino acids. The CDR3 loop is CASSTRRQGLQPQHF. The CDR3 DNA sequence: TGTGCCAGCAGTACCCGGAGACAGGGCCTTCAGCCCCAGCATTTT.

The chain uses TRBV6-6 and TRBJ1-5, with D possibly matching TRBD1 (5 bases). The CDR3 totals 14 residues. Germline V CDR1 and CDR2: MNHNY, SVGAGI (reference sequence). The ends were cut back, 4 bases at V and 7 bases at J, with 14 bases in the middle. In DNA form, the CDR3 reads TGTGCCAGCAGTTTCGACAGACCTAAACAGCCCCAGCATTTT. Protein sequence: CASSFDRPKQPQHF.

This CDR3 is CASSPSGEINYGYTF. CDR3 nucleotides: TGTGCCAGCAGCCCATCTGGGGAGATAAACTATGGCTACACCTTC. The chain uses TRBV3-1 (or the pseudogene TRBV3-2) and TRBJ1-2; D call uncertain. CDR1 is LGHDT, CDR2 YNNKEL, per germline (reference sequence). This CDR3 contains 15 residues. The ends were cut back, 4 bases at V and 2 bases at J, with 14 bases in the middle.

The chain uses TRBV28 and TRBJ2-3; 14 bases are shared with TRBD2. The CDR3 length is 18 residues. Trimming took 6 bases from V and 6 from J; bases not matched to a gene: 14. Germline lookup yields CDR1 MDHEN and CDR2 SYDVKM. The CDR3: CASSSPRTSGRLGDTQYF. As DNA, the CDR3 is TGTGCCAGCAGCTCCCCCCGGACTAGCGGGAGGCTCGGGGATACGCAGTATTTT.

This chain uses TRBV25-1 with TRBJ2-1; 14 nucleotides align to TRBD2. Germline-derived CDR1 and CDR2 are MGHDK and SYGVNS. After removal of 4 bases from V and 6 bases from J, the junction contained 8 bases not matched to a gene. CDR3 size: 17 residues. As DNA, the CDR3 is TGTGCCAGCAGTGGGGGGACTAGCGGGAGCCTTTTCAATGAGCAGTTCTTC. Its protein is CASSGGTSGSLFNEQFF.

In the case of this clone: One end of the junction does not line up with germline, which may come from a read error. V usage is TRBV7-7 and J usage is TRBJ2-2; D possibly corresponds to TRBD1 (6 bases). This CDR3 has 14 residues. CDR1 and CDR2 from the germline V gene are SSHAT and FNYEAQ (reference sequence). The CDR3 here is CASSPQGHTGELFF. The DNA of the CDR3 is TGTGCTAGCAGCCCTCAGGGGCATACCGGGGAGCTGTTTTTT.